This T cell receptor beta chain is from a study of shared clonotypes between healthy human individuals. Study in general: Per donor, CD8 memory used one plate, CD8 naive used two, CD4 memory used three and CD4 naive used three. The study, taken as a whole, reports: Blood was the sole source, and tissue repertoires probably differ. Clonotype sharing among donors was thought likely to change with sequencing depth.

Deep-level running was used for the assay. Data came from immunoSEQ multiplex PCR; TCRdb stores just in-frame clones and leaves some out. In the table there are roughly 1,500,000 clones, roughly 98.5% of which are singletons. The V gene lost 5 bases and the J gene lost 5 bases, with 10 bases spanning the gap. The CDR3 is 13 residues long. Germline V gives CDR1 SGHTA, CDR2 FQGNSA. Details on this clone: The target antigen is unknown.

The source of this sequence is a man aged 30 to 45 in good health. The sample comprised naive CD4+ T cells sorted from blood. Subset meaning: CD45RA+ positively selected. V usage is TRBV7-2 and J usage is TRBJ1-5, with D hard to call. The CDR3 sequence is CASSPLADQPQHF. In nucleotides, the CDR3 is TGTGCCAGCAGCCCCCTCGCTGATCAGCCCCAGCATTTT.